The sample holds a few counts of the clone carrying this TCR beta chain. The antigen remains unidentified. This sample was taken from a study of T cells after yellow fever vaccination. Points from the study as a whole: Among primary-vaccination clones, most reappeared after the booster, at just under 98% for CD4 and approximately 88% for CD8.

TCRdb itself ran the 5' RACE reads through MiXCR, one entry per CDR3 protein. The sample lists 200,000 to 300,000 distinct CDR3 sequences; 10% to 15% were seen once. V was shortened by 6 bases and J by 2 bases, with 14 bases between the two germline ends. This CDR3 region has 14 residues. The germline V gene encodes CDR1 DFQATT and CDR2 SNEGSKA (reference sequence). V gene TRBV20-1 combines with J gene TRBJ1-5; perhaps TRBD1 as D (6 bases). This sequence was found in a man aged 30 to 39 who received the YFV17D yellow fever vaccine. The source material was CD4+ T cells sorted from PBMCs, sampled 45 days after the yellow fever booster vaccination. The CDR3 region has the DNA TGCAGTGCCCCCAGGGGTAGCGGCAATCAGCCCCAGCATTTT. It is translated as CSAPRGSGNQPQHF.